This is a list of T cell receptor beta chains from one sample in a study of T cells in Graves' hyperthyroidism and ophthalmopathy. MiXCR, applied by TCRdb to the multiplex PCR reads, yields one record per CDR3 protein. The sample includes about 210,000 distinct CDR3 sequences, 18% of them seen just once. Sequenced: blood. Receptors were obtained from a man aged 35 to 55 with Graves' hyperthyroidism. CDR3s leave out the opening cysteine and the closing phenylalanine or tryptophan. The D gene is left open where the match is weak.

TRBV6-6,NA,TRBJ2-1,11,ASSYSTSNEQF
TRBV4-2,TRBD2,TRBJ2-3,15,ASSHDMAGVRADTQY
TRBV9,TRBD2,TRBJ2-1,14,ASSDFGTSGLDEQF
TRBV4-3,NA,TRBJ2-7,14,ASSQDLLGSSYEQY
TRBV12-3/TRBV12-4,TRBD2,TRBJ2-3,14,ASSSKAGAPTDTQY
TRBV30,NA,TRBJ1-4,12,AWCPPSTNEKLF
TRBV15,NA,TRBJ2-5,12,ATSSLGGEETQY
TRBV10-3,TRBD2,TRBJ2-3,12,AIKSGGARDTQY
TRBV9,NA,TRBJ1-2,12,ASSVSSSNYGYT
TRBV13,NA,TRBJ1-1,11,ASSLVEDTEAF
TRBV20-1,NA,TRBJ1-2,13,SAIDRRGSNYGYT
TRBV7-2,NA,TRBJ2-3,12,ASSNRVFTDTQY
TRBV7-2,NA,TRBJ2-4,13,ASSPGSQEGDIQY
TRBV18,NA,TRBJ2-5,12,ASSPRSSQETQY
TRBV7-2,NA,TRBJ2-5,12,ASSLAVTEETQY
TRBV6-1,NA,TRBJ2-7,10,ASQGVTSEQY
TRBV12-3/TRBV12-4,NA,TRBJ2-3,12,ASTQDRSTDTQY
TRBV7-2,NA,TRBJ2-1,9,ASSIGTPEF
TRBV5-5,NA,TRBJ1-6,12,ASSLVTNNSPLH
TRBV7-2,NA,TRBJ1-1,11,ASSLVMNTEAF
TRBV28,NA,TRBJ2-7,10,ASREVTYEQY
TRBV28,NA,TRBJ1-2,11,ASSLTLDYGYT
TRBV10-3,NA,TRBJ2-7,10,AIRPDGYEQY
TRBV28,NA,TRBJ1-2,14,ASSSVQTAPNYGYT
TRBV9,NA,TRBJ2-2,16,ASSVEGSGSPGTGELF
TRBV20-1,NA,TRBJ1-3,14,SALTPRGGDGNTIY
TRBV11-3,TRBD1,TRBJ2-1,14,ASSLGTGGSYNEQF
TRBV10-3,NA,TRBJ1-2,13,AISEDGEYYYGYT
TRBV18,NA,TRBJ1-3,11,ASSKQGENTIY
TRBV7-9,NA,TRBJ1-6,14,ASSSVQGSYNSPLH
TRBV2,NA,TRBJ2-2,11,ANSRQAAGELF
TRBV20-1,TRBD2,TRBJ2-5,11,SASPGLQETQY
TRBV29-1,TRBD1,TRBJ2-7,10,SGRGQGHEQY
TRBV28,TRBD2,TRBJ2-7,16,ASSFKVRRDYSSYEQY
TRBV4-1,NA,TRBJ1-6,15,ASSQVAGMTYNSPLH
TRBV28,NA,TRBJ1-5,11,ASSFPGWQPQH
TRBV6-1,NA,TRBJ2-3,10,ASSQTGDTQY
TRBV12-3/TRBV12-4,NA,TRBJ2-7,12,ASTWGRRTYEQY
TRBV4-3,NA,TRBJ2-5,12,ASSHRLEKETQY
TRBV7-2,NA,TRBJ2-7,12,ASRLRMGVPEQY
TRBV2,NA,TRBJ1-4,12,ASSVGDTNEKLF
TRBV20-1,NA,TRBJ2-1,13,SAKIMRGNYNEQF
TRBV2,NA,TRBJ2-1,13,ASSRTGQPYNEQF
TRBV7-3,NA,TRBJ2-6,15,ASSQGFLGAGANVLT
TRBV7-2,NA,TRBJ1-4,12,ASSLGQANERLF
TRBV4-2,TRBD1,TRBJ1-2,16,ASSRIRDREWVFHGYT
TRBV18,TRBD1,TRBJ2-1,15,ASSAPTGGSSYNEQF
TRBV6-2/TRBV6-3,NA,TRBJ1-1,15,ASSYTGTIGGNTEAF
TRBV2,NA,TRBJ2-2,16,ASSETPGLTSNTGELF
TRBV7-9,NA,TRBJ1-3,12,ASSSGYTGNTIY
TRBV20-1,TRBD1,TRBJ2-3,14,SATGVTVPSTDTQY
TRBV28,NA,TRBJ1-5,12,ASSYRQSHQPQH
TRBV7-2,NA,TRBJ2-3,13,ASSLAGGGRGTQY
TRBV6-5,NA,TRBJ2-7,12,ASSYSYGSYEQY
TRBV29-1,TRBD2,TRBJ2-5,13,SVGKASGIQETQY
TRBV11-2,TRBD1,TRBJ1-2,12,ASSRTGEFYGYT